These 17 T cell receptor beta chains were all obtained from the same sample, sequenced in a study of blood T cells in healthy people across ages (dated by TCRdb to the mid-2010s). Library prep was done by 5' RACE. Data came from an Illumina HiSeq 2500. A second PCR of roughly 6 to 12 cycles was performed with a sample-barcoded 5' primer and a J-beta primer mix. Clones were called with MiXCR by TCRdb after fastp trimmed the public reads at Q25, and only in-frame beta chains were retained. Rows with a matching CDR3 protein are joined into one entry that keeps the most common DNA and genes. A total of more than 800,000 distinct CDR3 sequences appear in this sample, 45% of them only once. 18% of the sample goes to the ten largest clones. Sequencing used blood. These receptors originate from a woman aged 60 to 75 in good health.

This clonotype occurred a few times. J is TRBJ2-7 and V is TRBV28; 8 bases map to TRBD1. The CDR3 runs 12 residues. V was pared by 6 bases and J by 7 bases, with 5 bases of the junction left unmatched. CDR1 MDHEN and CDR2 SYDVKM come from the germline V gene. CDR3 coding DNA: TGTGCCAGCAGCAGGGGGCGCGGAGAGCAGTACTTC. Encoded protein: CASSRGRGEQYF.

Here the CDR3 DNA reads TGTGCCAGCTCATCCACATACCCGGTCTACGAGCAGTACTTC. Its protein product is CASSSTYPVYEQYF. The chain employs TRBV18 and TRBJ2-7, with unresolved D. The germline CDR1 and CDR2 sequences are KGHSH and LQKENI. The CDR3 runs 14 residues. The germline V and J ends were trimmed by 5 bases and 3 bases, with 14 bases remaining between them. Full variable domain (missing parts from reference TRBV18 and TRBJ2-7): NAGVMQNPRHLVRRRGQEARLRCSPMKGHSHVYWYRQLPEEGLKFMVYLQKENIIDESGMPKERFSAEFPKEGPSILRIQQVVRGDSAAYFCASSSTYPVYEQYFGPGTRLTVT.

About this clonotype: Being one base from a much bigger clone, this may be a read error. J is TRBJ2-3 and V is TRBV6-5, with 16 nucleotides matching TRBD2. J was trimmed by 2 bases and V by 0 bases; bases with no gene match: 11. The CDR3 is 21 amino acids. Germline assignment: CDR1 MNHEY and CDR2 SVGAGI. In DNA form, the CDR3 reads TGTGCCAGCAGTTACTCTAGGGGGACTAGCGGGAGGGCCTCTCACACAGATACGCAGTATTTT. This encodes CASSYSRGTSGRASHTDTQYF.

This clonotype was recorded a few times. The V gene is TRBV5-1, the J gene TRBJ2-5; tentatively, D is TRBD1 or TRBD2 (6 bases each). Germline V gives CDR1 SGHRS, CDR2 YFSETQ. V lost 0 bases and J 5 bases, leaving 20 bases between the germline ends. The CDR3 has 17 amino acids. This chain's CDR3 is CASSLGGGGGALETQYF. The CDR3 DNA sequence: TGCGCCAGCAGCTTGGGTGGCGGAGGGGGAGCGTTGGAGACCCAGTACTTC.

The chain recombines TRBV6-6 with TRBJ1-6; possibly TRBD1 for D (5 bases). Germline assignment: CDR1 MNHNY and CDR2 SVGAGI (reference sequence). Trimming took 5 bases from V and 10 from J, leaving 21 bases between them. This CDR3 is built from 16 residues. CDR3 coding DNA: TGTGCCAGCAGTCACCCCGGCGGGGCGTTGGACTCACCCCTCCACTTT. Protein product: CASSHPGGALDSPLHF.

There are many counts of this clonotype. The rearrangement uses TRBV27 and TRBJ1-2, with D unclear. V was shortened by 4 bases and J by 4 bases, with 13 bases between the two germline ends. The CDR3 runs to 14 residues. The germline gives CDR1 MNHEY, CDR2 SMNVEV (reference sequence). This CDR3 is CASSSNSHSYGYTF. As DNA, the CDR3 is TGTGCCAGCAGTTCAAACAGCCATAGCTATGGCTACACCTTC.

This sequence joins TRBV12-3 or TRBV12-4 and TRBJ1-5; perhaps TRBD1 as D (6 bases). The CDR3 totals 18 residues. Trimming shortened V by 2 bases and J by 3 bases, and 20 bases separated the two germline ends. CDR3 bases: TGTGCCAGCAGTTTAAGGGGCAGGGGCCTCGTGCCCAATCAGCCCCAGCATTTT. This codes for CASSLRGRGLVPNQPQHF.

The chain uses TRBV6-2 or TRBV6-3 and TRBJ2-5, with D possibly TRBD2 on 5 matching bases. Germline V gene lookup returns CDR1 MNHEY and CDR2 SVGEGT. Trimming cost V 2 bases and J 0 bases, with 10 bases left between them. CDR3 length equals 15 residues. This chain's CDR3 is CASSYTSGYQETQYF. CDR3 coding DNA: TGTGCCAGCAGTTACACGTCGGGGTACCAAGAGACCCAGTACTTC.

Only a few counts were recorded for this clonotype. The chain uses TRBV28 and TRBJ2-2; D possibly uses TRBD1 or TRBD2 (5 bases each). CDR1 is MDHEN, CDR2 SYDVKM, per germline. This CDR3 region has 18 residues. V was trimmed by 5 bases and J by 6 bases, leaving 25 bases between them. CDR3 nucleotides: TGTGCCAGCAGTCAATATACCACGGCGGGCAGGGTGGCCGGGGAGCTGTTTTTT. It specifies CASSQYTTAGRVAGELFF. Using reference TRBV28 and TRBJ2-2 for the parts outside the CDR3, the full variable domain is DVKVTQSSRYLVKRTGEKVFLECVQDMDHENMFWYRQDPGLGLRLIYFSYDVKMKEKGDIPEGYSVSREKKERFSLILESASTNQTSMYLCASSQYTTAGRVAGELFFGEGSRLTVL.

The chain uses TRBV10-3 and TRBJ2-1; the D call may be TRBD1 or TRBD2 (5 bases each). The V gene's germline CDR1 is ENHRY and CDR2 SYGVKD. Trimming removed 7 bases from V and 5 bases from J, with 15 bases in between. CDR3 length: 14 amino acids. CDR3 protein: CAIKVGVGDNEQFF. The CDR3 DNA sequence: TGTGCCATCAAGGTAGGGGTGGGGGACAATGAGCAGTTCTTC.

This chain uses TRBV28 with TRBJ1-2; TRBD1 aligns across 7 bases. Germline V gives CDR1 MDHEN, CDR2 SYDVKM. CDR3 length: 15 residues. V shed 6 bases and J 8 bases; nucleotides not matched to a gene: 15. CDR3: CASSPRSAGGRGYTF. For the CDR3, the DNA is TGTGCCAGCAGCCCCAGGTCTGCAGGGGGAAGGGGCTACACCTTC.

The V and J genes are TRBV2 and TRBJ2-7; D uncertain. Trimming cost V 5 bases and J 0 bases, with 14 bases left between them. The CDR3 contains 15 residues. Germline V lookup: CDR1 SNHLY, CDR2 FYNNEI. The CDR3 here is CASSPVGRSSYEQYF. The DNA for the CDR3 is TGTGCCAGCAGTCCCGTCGGAAGAAGCTCCTACGAGCAGTACTTC.

The V and J genes are TRBV6-1 and TRBJ2-5; tentatively, D is TRBD2 (6 bases). This CDR3 contains 15 residues. The germline V gene encodes CDR1 MNHNS and CDR2 SASEGT. Trimming took 3 bases from V and 4 from J, leaving 15 bases between them. As DNA, the CDR3 is TGTGCCAGCAGTGAGTTTTCAGGACTATCAGAGACCCAGTACTTC. Translating it yields CASSEFSGLSETQYF.

This clonotype has only a few counts. The chain carries TRBV16 and TRBJ2-1; 7 bases map to TRBD1. Germline CDR1 is KGHSY and CDR2 is FQNENV. After removal of 3 bases from V and 3 bases from J, the junction contained 5 bases not matched to a gene. The CDR3 is made up of 15 amino acids. The DNA of the CDR3 is TGTGCCAGCAGCCACCAGGACAGGTTCTACAATGAGCAGTTCTTC. Translation gives CASSHQDRFYNEQFF.

The gene calls are TRBV7-9 and TRBJ2-1; D remains ambiguous. V gave up 8 bases and J gave up 10 bases, with 36 bases separating them. CDR3 length equals 19 residues. Germline values: CDR1 SEHNR, CDR2 FQNEAQ (reference sequence). In DNA form, the CDR3 reads TGTGCCAGCTCTCCGATCCCCACCGAGCTGGCGGCCGGAGCTTGGGAGCAGTTCTTC. This sequence encodes CASSPIPTELAAGAWEQFF.

The CDR3, as DNA: TGCAGCGTTGAGGTTCAGTCTGGGGCCAACGTCCTGACTTTC. This codes for CSVEVQSGANVLTF. The chain is built from TRBV29-1 and TRBJ2-6; D gene ambiguous. There are 14 residues in the CDR3. Germline V gives CDR1 SQVTM, CDR2 ANQGSEA. V was cut by 3 bases and J by 1 base, with 7 bases left in between.

V and J are TRBV6-2 or TRBV6-3 and TRBJ2-7; D uncertain. The germline CDR1 and CDR2 sequences are MNHEY and SVGEGT. The V end was cut by 2 bases, the J end by 2 bases, with 10 bases between. The CDR3 covers 14 residues. The DNA of the CDR3 is TGTGCCAGCAGTTACGATGGCAGCCCCTACGAGCAGTACTTC. Its protein is CASSYDGSPYEQYF.